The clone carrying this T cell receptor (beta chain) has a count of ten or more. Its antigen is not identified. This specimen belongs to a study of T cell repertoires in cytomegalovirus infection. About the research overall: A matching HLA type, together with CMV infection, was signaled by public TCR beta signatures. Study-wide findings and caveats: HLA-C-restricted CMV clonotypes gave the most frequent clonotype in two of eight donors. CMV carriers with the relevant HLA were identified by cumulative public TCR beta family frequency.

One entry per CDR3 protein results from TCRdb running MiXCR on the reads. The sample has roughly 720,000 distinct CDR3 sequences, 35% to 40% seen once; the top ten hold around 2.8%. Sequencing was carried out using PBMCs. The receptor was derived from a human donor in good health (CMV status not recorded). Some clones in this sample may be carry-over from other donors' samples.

CDR3 in amino acids: CASSYSFIRESPNTGELFF. CDR3 in DNA: TGTGCCAGCAGTTACTCGTTTATTCGGGAATCACCGAACACCGGGGAGCTGTTTTTT. The chain combines TRBV6-5 with TRBJ2-2; D is possibly TRBD2 (5 bases). V lost 0 bases and J 0 bases, leaving 17 bases between the germline ends. The length of the CDR3 is 19 residues. Germline V gene lookup returns CDR1 MNHEY and CDR2 SVGAGI.